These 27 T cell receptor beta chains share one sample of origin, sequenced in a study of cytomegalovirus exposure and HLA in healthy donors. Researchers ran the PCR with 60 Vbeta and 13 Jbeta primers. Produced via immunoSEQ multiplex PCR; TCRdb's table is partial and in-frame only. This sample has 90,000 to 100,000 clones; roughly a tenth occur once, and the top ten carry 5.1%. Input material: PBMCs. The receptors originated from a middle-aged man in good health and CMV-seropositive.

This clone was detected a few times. CDR3 nucleotide sequence: TGTGCCAGCTCACCATTGATCCCGGGACTAGCGGGGGCAGATACGCAGTATTTT. Translated, it gives CASSPLIPGLAGADTQYF. J is TRBJ2-3 and V is TRBV18, with 14 positions matching TRBD2. J was trimmed by 4 bases and V by 2 bases; bases with no gene match: 8. The CDR3 runs to 18 residues. CDR1 KGHSH and CDR2 LQKENI come from the germline V gene.

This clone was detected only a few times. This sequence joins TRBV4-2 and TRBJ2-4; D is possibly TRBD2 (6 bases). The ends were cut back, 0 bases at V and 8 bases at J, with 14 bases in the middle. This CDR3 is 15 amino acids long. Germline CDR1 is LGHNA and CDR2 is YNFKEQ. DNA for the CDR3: TGTGCCAGCAGCCAAGAAGGGCAGGGAGGCGACATTCAGTACTTC. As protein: CASSQEGQGGDIQYF.

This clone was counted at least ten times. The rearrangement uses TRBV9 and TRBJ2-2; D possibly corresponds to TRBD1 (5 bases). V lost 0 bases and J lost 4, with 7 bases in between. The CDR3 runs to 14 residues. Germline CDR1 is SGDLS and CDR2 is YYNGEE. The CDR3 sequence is CASSVGTLTGELFF. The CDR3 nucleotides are TGTGCCAGCAGCGTAGGGACACTCACCGGGGAGCTGTTTTTT.

The CDR3 loop reads CASTAAGTGNYEQYF. The CDR3 DNA sequence: TGTGCCAGCACTGCCGCCGGGACAGGGAATTACGAGCAGTACTTC. This sequence joins TRBV28 and TRBJ2-7; 9 bases agree with TRBD1. CDR1 is MDHEN, CDR2 SYDVKM, per germline. CDR3 length equals 15 residues. J lost 4 bases, V lost 7 bases, and 11 bases had no gene match. Looking up the rest from reference TRBV28 and TRBJ2-7 gives the full variable domain: DVKVTQSSRYLVKRTGEKVFLECVQDMDHENMFWYRQDPGLGLRLIYFSYDVKMKEKGDIPEGYSVSREKKERFSLILESASTNQTSMYLCASTAAGTGNYEQYFGPGTRLTVT.

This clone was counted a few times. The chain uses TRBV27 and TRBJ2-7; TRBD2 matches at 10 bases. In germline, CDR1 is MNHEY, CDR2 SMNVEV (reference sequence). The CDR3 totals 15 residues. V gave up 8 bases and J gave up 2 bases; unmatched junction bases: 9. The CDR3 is CASSWGLAGAYEQYF. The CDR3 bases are TGTGCCAGCTCCTGGGGGCTAGCGGGAGCCTACGAGCAGTACTTC.

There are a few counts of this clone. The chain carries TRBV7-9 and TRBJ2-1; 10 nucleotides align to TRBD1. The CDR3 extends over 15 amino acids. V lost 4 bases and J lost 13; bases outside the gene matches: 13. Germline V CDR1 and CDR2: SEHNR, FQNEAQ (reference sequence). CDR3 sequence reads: CASSSPGQGRLDQFF. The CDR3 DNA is TGTGCCAGCAGCTCCCCGGGACAGGGGAGACTAGATCAGTTCTTC. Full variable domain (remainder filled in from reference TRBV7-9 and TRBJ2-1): DTGVSQNPRHKITKRGQNVTFRCDPISEHNRLYWYRQTLGQGPEFLTYFQNEAQLEKSRLLSDRFSAERPKGSFSTLEIQRTEQGDSAMYLCASSSPGQGRLDQFFGPGTRLTVL.

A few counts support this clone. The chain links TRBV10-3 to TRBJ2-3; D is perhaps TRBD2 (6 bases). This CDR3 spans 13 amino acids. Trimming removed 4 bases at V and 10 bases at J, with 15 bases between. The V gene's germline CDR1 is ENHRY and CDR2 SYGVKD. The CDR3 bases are TGTGCCATCAGTGCGGGACTCGGCGCTCCGCAGTATTTT. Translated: CAISAGLGAPQYF.

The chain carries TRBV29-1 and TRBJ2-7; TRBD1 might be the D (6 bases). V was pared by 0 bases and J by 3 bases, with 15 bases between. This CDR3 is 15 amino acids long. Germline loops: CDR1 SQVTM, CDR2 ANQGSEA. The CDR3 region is CSVEDPNRENYEQYF. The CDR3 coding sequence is TGCAGCGTTGAAGATCCAAACAGGGAAAACTACGAGCAGTACTTC.

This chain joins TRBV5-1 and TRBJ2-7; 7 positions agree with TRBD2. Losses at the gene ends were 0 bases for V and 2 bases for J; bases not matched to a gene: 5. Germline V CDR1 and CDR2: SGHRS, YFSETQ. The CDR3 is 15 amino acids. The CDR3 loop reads CASSLGEGLTYEQYF. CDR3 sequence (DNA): TGCGCCAGCAGCTTGGGAGAGGGACTAACCTACGAGCAGTACTTC.

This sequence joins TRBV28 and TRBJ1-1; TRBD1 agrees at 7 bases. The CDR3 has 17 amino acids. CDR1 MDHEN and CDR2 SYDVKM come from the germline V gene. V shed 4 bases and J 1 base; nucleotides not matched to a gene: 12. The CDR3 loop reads CASSSNRGPVKNTEAFF. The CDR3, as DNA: TGTGCCAGCAGTTCGAACAGGGGTCCGGTGAAGAACACTGAAGCTTTCTTT.

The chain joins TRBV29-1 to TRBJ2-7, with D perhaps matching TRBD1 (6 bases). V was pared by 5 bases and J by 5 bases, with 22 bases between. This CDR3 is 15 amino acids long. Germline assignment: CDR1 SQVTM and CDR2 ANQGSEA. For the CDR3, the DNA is TGCAGCGTTCGCCTCAGGGGCAGCACTCGGCACGAGCAGTACTTC. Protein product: CSVRLRGSTRHEQYF.

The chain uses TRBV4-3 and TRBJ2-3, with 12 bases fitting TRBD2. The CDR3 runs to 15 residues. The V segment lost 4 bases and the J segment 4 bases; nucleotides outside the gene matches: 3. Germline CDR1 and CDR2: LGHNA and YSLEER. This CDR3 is CASSPSSGRADTQYF. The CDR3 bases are TGCGCCAGCAGCCCCTCTAGCGGGAGGGCAGATACGCAGTATTTT.

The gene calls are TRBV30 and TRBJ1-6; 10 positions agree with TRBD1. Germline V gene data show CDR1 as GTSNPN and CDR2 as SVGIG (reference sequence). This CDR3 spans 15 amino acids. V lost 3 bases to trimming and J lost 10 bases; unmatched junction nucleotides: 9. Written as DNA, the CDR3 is TGTGCCTGGAGGAGGGGGGGACAGGGGTTCTCACCCCTCCACTTT. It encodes CAWRRGGQGFSPLHF.

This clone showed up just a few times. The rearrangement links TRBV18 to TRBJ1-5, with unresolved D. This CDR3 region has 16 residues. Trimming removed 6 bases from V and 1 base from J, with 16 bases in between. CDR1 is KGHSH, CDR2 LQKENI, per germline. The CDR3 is CASSPTSARSNQPQHF. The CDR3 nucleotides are TGTGCCAGCTCCCCTACGTCCGCACGGAGCAATCAGCCCCAGCATTTT.

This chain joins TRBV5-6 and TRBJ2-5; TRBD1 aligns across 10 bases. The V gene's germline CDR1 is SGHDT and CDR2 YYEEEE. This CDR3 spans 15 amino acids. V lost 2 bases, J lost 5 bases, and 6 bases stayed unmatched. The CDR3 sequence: CASSFWTGGKETQYF. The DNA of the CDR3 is TGTGCCAGCAGCTTCTGGACAGGGGGGAAGGAGACCCAGTACTTC.

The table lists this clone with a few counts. The CDR3 bases are TGTGCCACTCGACAGCGGGCCGGGGAGCTGTTTTTT. Amino acid sequence: CATRQRAGELFF. The chain couples TRBV6-5 to TRBJ2-2; maybe TRBD2 (6 bases). V lost 10 bases to trimming and J lost 6 bases, with 12 bases between them. CDR1 is MNHEY, CDR2 SVGAGI, per germline. This CDR3 is built from 12 residues.

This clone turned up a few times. The CDR3 loop reads CASSHDADSLQETQYF. The CDR3 bases are TGTGCCAGCAGCCACGATGCGGACAGCCTACAAGAGACCCAGTACTTC. The rearrangement joins TRBV11-3 to TRBJ2-5; D is perhaps TRBD1 (6 bases). CDR1 and CDR2 (germline): SGHNT, YENEEA. This CDR3 contains 16 residues. Trimming removed 5 bases at V and 2 bases at J, with 18 bases between.

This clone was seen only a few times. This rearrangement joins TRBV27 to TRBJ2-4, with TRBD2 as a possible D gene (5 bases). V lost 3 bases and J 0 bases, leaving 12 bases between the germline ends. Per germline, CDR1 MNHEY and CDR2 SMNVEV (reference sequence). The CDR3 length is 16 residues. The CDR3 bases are TGTGCCAGCAGTTTTCGGGGAATCGGAGCCAAAAACATTCAGTACTTC. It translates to CASSFRGIGAKNIQYF.

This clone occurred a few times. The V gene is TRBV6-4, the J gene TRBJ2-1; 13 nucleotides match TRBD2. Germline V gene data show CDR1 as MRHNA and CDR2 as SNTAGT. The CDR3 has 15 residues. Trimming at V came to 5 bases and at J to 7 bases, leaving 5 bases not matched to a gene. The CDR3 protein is CASSSSTSGGNEQFF. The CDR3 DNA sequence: TGTGCCAGCAGTTCATCGACTAGCGGGGGGAATGAGCAGTTCTTC.

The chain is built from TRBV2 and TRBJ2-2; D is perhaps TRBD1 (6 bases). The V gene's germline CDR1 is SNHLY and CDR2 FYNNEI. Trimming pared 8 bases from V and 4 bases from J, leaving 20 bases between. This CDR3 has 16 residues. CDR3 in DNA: TGTGCCAGCTCCCTGGGGTTAACAGGGCCCACCGGGGAGCTGTTTTTT. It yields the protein CASSLGLTGPTGELFF.

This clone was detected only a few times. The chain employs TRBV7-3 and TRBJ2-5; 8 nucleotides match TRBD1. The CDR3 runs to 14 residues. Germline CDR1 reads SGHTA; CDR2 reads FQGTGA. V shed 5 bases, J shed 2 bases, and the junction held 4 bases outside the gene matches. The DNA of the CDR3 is TGTGCCAGCAGCCGGACAGGGCAACAAGAGACCCAGTACTTC. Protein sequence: CASSRTGQQETQYF.

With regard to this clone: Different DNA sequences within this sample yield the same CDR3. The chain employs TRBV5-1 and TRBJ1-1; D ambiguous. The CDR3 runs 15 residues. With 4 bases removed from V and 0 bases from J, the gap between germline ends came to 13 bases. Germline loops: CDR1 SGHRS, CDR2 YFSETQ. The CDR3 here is CASSANRGMNTEAFF. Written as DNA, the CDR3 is TGCGCCAGCAGCGCGAATAGAGGGATGAACACTGAAGCTTTCTTT.

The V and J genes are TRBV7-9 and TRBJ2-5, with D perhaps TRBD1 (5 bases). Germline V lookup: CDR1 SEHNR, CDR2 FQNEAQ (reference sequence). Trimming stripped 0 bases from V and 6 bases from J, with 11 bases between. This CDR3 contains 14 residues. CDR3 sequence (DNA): TGTGCCAGCAGCTTAGCGGGGCAGCCAAAGACCCAGTACTTC. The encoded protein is CASSLAGQPKTQYF.

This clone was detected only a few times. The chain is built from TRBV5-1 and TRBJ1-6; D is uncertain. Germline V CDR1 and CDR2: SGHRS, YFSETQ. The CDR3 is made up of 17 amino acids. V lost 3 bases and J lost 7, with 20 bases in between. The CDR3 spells CASSSGSSNRGNSPLHF. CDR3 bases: TGCGCCAGCAGCTCGGGTAGCAGCAACCGGGGAAATTCACCCCTCCACTTT.

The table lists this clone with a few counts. This chain's CDR3 is CASSQEWGPAGELFF. Here the CDR3 DNA reads TGCGCCAGCAGCCAAGAGTGGGGGCCTGCCGGGGAGCTGTTTTTT. This chain connects TRBV4-1 to TRBJ2-2; D is perhaps TRBD1 (6 bases). The germline V gene encodes CDR1 MGHRA and CDR2 YSYEKL. V was trimmed by 0 bases and J by 6 bases, leaving 11 bases between them. The CDR3 spans 15 residues.

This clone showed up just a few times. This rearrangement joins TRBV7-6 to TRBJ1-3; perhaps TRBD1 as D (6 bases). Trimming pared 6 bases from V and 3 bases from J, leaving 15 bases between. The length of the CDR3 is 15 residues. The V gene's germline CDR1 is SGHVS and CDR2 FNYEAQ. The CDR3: CASSSQGHHGNTIYF. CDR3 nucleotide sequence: TGTGCCAGCAGTTCCCAGGGACATCATGGAAACACCATATATTTT. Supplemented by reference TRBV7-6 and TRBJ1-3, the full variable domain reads GAGVSQSPRYKVTKRGQDVALRCDPISGHVSLYWYRQALGQGPEFLTYFNYEAQQDKSGLPNDRFSAERPEGSISTLTIQRTEQRDSAMYRCASSSQGHHGNTIYFGEGSWLTVV.

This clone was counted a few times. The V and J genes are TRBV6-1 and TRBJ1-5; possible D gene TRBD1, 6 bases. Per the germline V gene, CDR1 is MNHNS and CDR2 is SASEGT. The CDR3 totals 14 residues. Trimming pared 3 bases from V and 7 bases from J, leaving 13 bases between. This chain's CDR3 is CASSDGQSRQPQHF. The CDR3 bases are TGTGCCAGCAGTGACGGACAGTCCCGCCAGCCCCAGCATTTT.